This TCR beta chain came from a study of shared T cell receptors in the human thymus. The CDR3 has 17 residues. Germline lookup yields CDR1 LNHNV and CDR2 YYDKDF (reference sequence). V was pared by 0 bases and J by 0 bases, with 12 bases between. Using immunoSEQ multiplex PCR, the repertoire was profiled, and TCRdb retains in-frame clones only, with some absent. The sample holds some 700,000 clones, roughly 90% seen once. These same data were also listed under a study on human thymus T cells. Per that study: The people who donated were healthy Finnish babies having corrective surgery for congenital heart defects. The thymus was resected at corrective cardiac surgery. Both thymic and peripheral blood repertoires showed apparently biased V and J usage.

V usage is TRBV15 and J usage is TRBJ2-1, with D possibly matching TRBD1 (6 bases). Source material: thymocytes. This sequence was found in a boy in the first two years of life with a congenital heart defect. The DNA for the CDR3 is TGTGCCACCAGCAGAGATAGAGGGGGACGCTCCTACAATGAGCAGTTCTTC. Translating it yields CATSRDRGGRSYNEQFF.